These 21 T cell receptor beta chains were sequenced from one sample in a study of blood T cell repertoires in COVID-19 (TCRdb year 2020). The library was obtained by the immunoSEQ multiplex PCR assay. TCRdb took over this immuneACCESS table, retaining in-frame rearrangements with V and J assigned. Such tables are incomplete; in checked studies, under half of the missing clones stem from an unresolved V gene, and the remainder is unexplained. The table for this sample lists 350,000 to 450,000 clones; around 87% of them were counted only once. The ten largest make up around 1.9% of the sample. Specimen: PBMCs or T cells enriched from blood (not recorded which). The receptors stem from a man aged 40-49 years in a cohort exposed to, infected with or recovered from COVID-19 (not recorded which).

This chain links TRBV24-1 with TRBJ2-1, with 7 bases that match TRBD2. This CDR3 contains 13 residues. The germline gives CDR1 KGHDR, CDR2 SFDVKD. V trimming: 9 bases; J trimming: 2 bases; junction bases outside the gene matches: 3. CDR3 DNA: TGTGCCACCTCTAGCGGCACCTACAATGAGCAGTTCTTC. This sequence encodes CATSSGTYNEQFF.

V and J are TRBV2 and TRBJ2-1; 12 bases line up with TRBD1. V shed 2 bases and J 0 bases; nucleotides not matched to a gene: 8. CDR3 size: 19 residues. Germline assignment: CDR1 SNHLY and CDR2 FYNNEI. The CDR3 DNA reads as TGTGCCAGCAGTGAACGGGGACAGGGGGCGATTAGCTCCTACAATGAGCAGTTCTTC. Translation: CASSERGQGAISSYNEQFF. The full variable domain, with the rest looked up from reference TRBV2 and TRBJ2-1, is EPEVTQTPSHQVTQMGQEVILRCVPISNHLYFYWYRQILGQKVEFLVSFYNNEISEKSEIFDDQFSVERPDGSNFTLKIRSTKLEDSAMYFCASSERGQGAISSYNEQFFGPGTRLTVL.

The table lists this clone with a count of one. This chain joins TRBV5-1 and TRBJ2-7; 8 bases match TRBD2. CDR1 SGHRS and CDR2 YFSETQ come from the germline V gene. The CDR3 has 16 residues. V shed 5 bases and J 4 bases; nucleotides not matched to a gene: 14. The CDR3 loop reads CASRLYLTSGAYEQYF. As DNA, the CDR3 is TGCGCCAGCAGACTTTACCTCACTAGCGGAGCTTACGAGCAGTACTTC.

The chain combines TRBV7-2 with TRBJ2-7; TRBD1 matches at 11 bases. The V and J ends lost 2 bases and 1 base, in that order; junction bases with no gene match: 4. CDR1 and CDR2 (germline): SGHTA, FQGNSA. The CDR3 covers 16 residues. This CDR3 reads CASSLQGQGVSYEQYF. The CDR3 bases are TGTGCCAGCAGCTTACAGGGACAGGGGGTTTCCTACGAGCAGTACTTC.

J is TRBJ2-3 and V is TRBV9, with D tentatively TRBD2 (5 bases). The CDR3 contains 16 residues. Germline V gene data show CDR1 as SGDLS and CDR2 as YYNGEE. V was shortened by 0 bases and J by 0 bases, with 11 bases between the two germline ends. CDR3 nucleotides: TGTGCCAGCAGCGTAGGTTCTAGCTCTAGCACAGATACGCAGTATTTT. Protein product: CASSVGSSSSTDTQYF. The full variable domain, with the rest looked up from reference TRBV9 and TRBJ2-3, is DSGVTQTPKHLITATGQRVTLRCSPRSGDLSVYWYQQSLDQGLQFLIQYYNGEERAKGNILERFSAQQFPDLHSELNLSSLELGDSALYFCASSVGSSSSTDTQYFGPGTRLTVL.

V gene TRBV6-5 combines with J gene TRBJ2-3; D remains unclear. V was pared by 4 bases and J by 2 bases, with 10 bases between. Germline loops: CDR1 MNHEY, CDR2 SVGAGI. This CDR3 has 14 residues. DNA for the CDR3: TGTGCCAGCAGTTCCCTGAGAATCACAGATACGCAGTATTTT. It specifies CASSSLRITDTQYF.

This rearrangement joins TRBV13 to TRBJ2-5; D is perhaps TRBD2 (6 bases). In germline, CDR1 is PRHDT, CDR2 FYEKMQ (reference sequence). V gave up 5 bases and J gave up 0 bases, with 13 bases separating them. This CDR3 spans 15 amino acids. CDR3 residues: CASSGIGGYQETQYF. The CDR3 DNA reads as TGTGCCAGCAGCGGTATTGGGGGGTACCAAGAGACCCAGTACTTC.

Details on this clone: The sample has other DNA sequences that encode this CDR3 too. J is TRBJ2-1 and V is TRBV11-3, with TRBD2 matching 7 bases. V was pared by 1 base and J by 0 bases, with 3 bases of the junction left unmatched. Germline V lookup: CDR1 SGHNT, CDR2 YENEEA. The CDR3 covers 16 residues. The CDR3 reads CASSLGASGSYNEQFF. The CDR3 coding sequence is TGTGCCAGCAGCTTAGGGGCTAGCGGCTCCTACAATGAGCAGTTCTTC.

The rearrangement links TRBV14 to TRBJ2-7; tentatively, D is TRBD2 (6 bases). The ends were cut back, 0 bases at V and 5 bases at J, with 20 bases in the middle. CDR3 size: 17 residues. Germline loops: CDR1 SGHDN, CDR2 FVKESK. DNA for the CDR3: TGTGCCAGCAGCCAAGATTTAAGTTATGCGGGGCCGGACGAGCAGTACTTC. Its protein is CASSQDLSYAGPDEQYF. Full variable domain (rest looked up from reference TRBV14 and TRBJ2-7): EAGVTQFPSHSVIEKGQTVTLRCDPISGHDNLYWYRRVMGKEIKFLLHFVKESKQDESGMPNNRFLAERTGGTYSTLKVQPAELEDSGVYFCASSQDLSYAGPDEQYFGPGTRLTVT.

This chain uses TRBV27 with TRBJ1-1; the D is unclear. V was clipped by 6 bases and J by 1 base, with 12 bases between them. Germline V CDR1 and CDR2: MNHEY, SMNVEV (reference sequence). This CDR3 contains 14 residues. The CDR3 region has the DNA TGTGCCAGCAGCCAAACAACCGAGAACACTGAAGCTTTCTTT. Amino acids: CASSQTTENTEAFF.

This clone was seen once. The chain recombines TRBV3-1 (or the pseudogene TRBV3-2) with TRBJ1-2; D not resolved. Germline loops: CDR1 LGHDT, CDR2 YNNKEL (reference sequence). The V end lost 4 bases, the J end lost 2 bases, and 8 bases lay between the germline ends. The CDR3 extends over 13 amino acids. The CDR3 loop reads CASSLSLNYGYTF. DNA for the CDR3: TGTGCCAGCAGCCTCTCCCTGAACTATGGCTACACCTTC.

The V and J genes are TRBV9 and TRBJ1-4, with D possibly being TRBD1 (5 bases). CDR3 length: 15 residues. Germline V gene data show CDR1 as SGDLS and CDR2 as YYNGEE. The V gene lost 0 bases and the J gene lost 7 bases, with 13 bases spanning the gap. The CDR3 loop reads CASSVAAGRGEKLFF. The CDR3 DNA is TGTGCCAGCAGCGTAGCAGCAGGGAGGGGTGAAAAACTGTTTTTT.

The chain has TRBV4-1 and TRBJ2-2; no clear D gene. CDR3 size: 15 residues. The ends were cut back, 0 bases at V and 4 bases at J, with 9 bases in the middle. Looked up from germline, CDR1 is MGHRA and CDR2 is YSYEKL. The CDR3 nucleotides are TGCGCCAGCAGCCAAGATTTGGCGGTCACCGGGGAGCTGTTTTTT. Translated, it gives CASSQDLAVTGELFF.

V gene TRBV5-6 combines with J gene TRBJ2-7; D not certain. Germline V gene data show CDR1 as SGHDT and CDR2 as YYEEEE. CDR3 length: 13 amino acids. Trimming left V 0 bases short and J 3 bases short, with 7 bases between. CDR3 DNA: TGTGCCAGCAGCTTGGAGCGCTTCTACGAGCAGTACTTC. As protein: CASSLERFYEQYF.

The gene calls are TRBV5-1 and TRBJ1-4, with 7 positions matching TRBD1. The J segment lost 5 bases and the V segment lost 2 bases, leaving 3 bases of the junction unmatched. This CDR3 contains 14 residues. The germline V gene has CDR1 SGHRS and CDR2 YFSETQ. This chain's CDR3 is CASSLSDRNEKLFF. The CDR3 nucleotides are TGCGCCAGCAGCTTATCGGACAGGAATGAAAAACTGTTTTTT.

The table lists this clone with a count of one. The chain combines TRBV10-3 with TRBJ2-2; D not resolved. V lost 8 bases, J lost 5 bases, and 9 bases lay in between. This CDR3 region has 12 residues. Germline values: CDR1 ENHRY, CDR2 SYGVKD. The DNA for the CDR3 is TGTGCCATCTCCCAGGTAACCGGGGAGCTGTTTTTT. Residues: CAISQVTGELFF.

The chain joins TRBV18 to TRBJ2-5; D is unclear. V was shortened by 2 bases and J by 2 bases, with 6 bases between the two germline ends. Per germline, CDR1 KGHSH and CDR2 LQKENI. The CDR3 extends over 13 amino acids. In DNA, the CDR3 is TGTGCCAGCTCACCAGCGACTCAAGAGACCCAGTACTTC. It is translated as CASSPATQETQYF.

CDR3 nucleotides: TGTGCCAGCAGTTTATCAGGGGGCAAGGGCGAGCAGTACTTC. It specifies CASSLSGGKGEQYF. The chain is built from TRBV6-5 and TRBJ2-7; 8 nucleotides align to TRBD1. V was clipped by 4 bases and J by 6 bases; unmatched bases: 8. The CDR3 consists of 14 residues. The germline V gene encodes CDR1 MNHEY and CDR2 SVGAGI.

The chain uses TRBV7-9 and TRBJ2-3, with D perhaps TRBD2 (6 bases). V lost 2 bases and J 7 bases, leaving 13 bases between the germline ends. CDR1 is SEHNR and CDR2 is FQNEAQ in the germline V gene (reference sequence). The CDR3 runs 14 residues. The CDR3 is CASSLTGVRNTQYF. The CDR3 DNA follows: TGTGCCAGCAGCTTAACGGGAGTGAGGAATACGCAGTATTTT.

This sequence joins TRBV14 and TRBJ2-5; a weak D match, TRBD1 (6 bases). The CDR3 totals 15 residues. Trimming stripped 4 bases from V and 1 base from J, with 13 bases between. Germline V gives CDR1 SGHDN, CDR2 FVKESK. The CDR3, as DNA: TGTGCCAGCAGCCCCTACAGGGATCGCCAAGAGACCCAGTACTTC. Protein product: CASSPYRDRQETQYF. Based on the CDR3 plus reference TRBV14 and TRBJ2-5, the full variable domain is EAGVTQFPSHSVIEKGQTVTLRCDPISGHDNLYWYRRVMGKEIKFLLHFVKESKQDESGMPNNRFLAERTGGTYSTLKVQPAELEDSGVYFCASSPYRDRQETQYFGPGTRLLVL.

The chain links TRBV27 to TRBJ2-7, with D maybe TRBD2 (5 bases). The V end lost 5 bases, the J end lost 6 bases, and 20 bases lay between the germline ends. Germline V lookup: CDR1 MNHEY, CDR2 SMNVEV (reference sequence). The CDR3 runs 15 residues. The CDR3 loop is CASSQLTRNSLEQYF. CDR3 in DNA: TGTGCCAGCAGTCAACTTACTAGAAATTCCCTCGAGCAGTACTTC.